The 31 T cell receptor beta chains below come from one sample, sequenced in a study of T cell repertoires in cytomegalovirus infection. These receptors have no known antigen. In TCRdb, the reads were re-called with MiXCR into one record per CDR3 protein. The data contain about 63,000 distinct CDR3 sequences, over 20% of them singletons. The sample consisted of CD8+ T cells from cultured PBMCs, taken from culture after CMV antigen stimulation. Receptors were obtained from a human donor in good health (CMV status not recorded). Some clones in this sample may be carry-over from other donors' samples.

CDR3 sequence (DNA): TGTGCCAGCAGCTTATTACGGGGGGGCACAGATACGCAGTATTTT. As protein: CASSLLRGGTDTQYF. The chain is built from TRBV7-6 and TRBJ2-3, with 7 bases aligning to TRBD2. V lost 2 bases and J lost 1; bases outside the gene matches: 3. The CDR3 covers 15 residues. Germline assignment: CDR1 SGHVS and CDR2 FNYEAQ.

This clonotype has only a few counts. V usage is TRBV7-9 and J usage is TRBJ1-5; 10 bases fit TRBD1. Per the germline V gene, CDR1 is SEHNR and CDR2 is FQNEAQ (reference sequence). This CDR3 is 17 amino acids long. V gave up 1 base and J gave up 3 bases; unmatched junction bases: 6. The CDR3 sequence is CASSLGGTGAPNQPQHF. DNA for the CDR3: TGTGCCAGCAGCTTAGGTGGGACAGGGGCTCCCAATCAGCCCCAGCATTTT.

The rearrangement joins TRBV20-1 to TRBJ2-7; D is unresolved. CDR3 length: 15 residues. Germline loops: CDR1 DFQATT, CDR2 SNEGSKA (reference sequence). V dropped 1 base and J dropped 2 bases, with 15 bases sitting between them. CDR3 region: CSARVMLGPTYEQYF. The CDR3 DNA reads as TGCAGTGCTAGAGTAATGCTCGGACCCACCTACGAGCAGTACTTC.

This clonotype was observed a handful of times. The genes are TRBV12-3 or TRBV12-4 and TRBJ1-1; D possibly corresponds to TRBD1 (5 bases). The CDR3 length is 12 residues. The ends were cut back, 5 bases at V and 8 bases at J, with 12 bases in the middle. The CDR3 is CASSRGPQEAFF. CDR3 DNA: TGTGCCAGCAGTAGGGGCCCTCAGGAAGCTTTCTTT.

This clonotype has a handful of counts. This chain links TRBV7-8 with TRBJ2-1, with TRBD1 matching 7 bases. The junction had 15 bases not matched to a gene; V was cut back by 5 bases and J by 8 bases. This CDR3 has 16 residues. Germline V gives CDR1 SGHVS, CDR2 FQNEAQ. DNA of the CDR3: TGTGCCAGCAGCGAGACCCGGGAAACAGGGGAACATGAGCAGTTCTTC. Translated: CASSETRETGEHEQFF.

The chain combines TRBV28 with TRBJ1-2; D is uncertain. V was shortened by 3 bases and J by 6 bases, with 8 bases between the two germline ends. This CDR3 contains 12 residues. Per the germline V gene, CDR1 is MDHEN and CDR2 is SYDVKM. CDR3 nucleotides: TGTGCCAGCAGTTTCTTTGGGGATGGCTACACCTTC. This sequence encodes CASSFFGDGYTF.

The V and J genes are TRBV6-2 or TRBV6-3 and TRBJ1-1, with TRBD1 matching over 7 bases. The CDR3 totals 17 residues. The germline V gene has CDR1 MNHEY and CDR2 SVGEGT. The ends lost 4 bases at V and 4 bases at J; junction bases unmatched: 15. For the CDR3, the DNA is TGTGCCAGCAGTTCGCCCCGAAGACAGGGTTGGGCCACTGAAGCTTTCTTT. It is translated as CASSSPRRQGWATEAFF.

This clonotype has a handful of counts. J is TRBJ2-7 and V is TRBV6-6; D possibly corresponds to TRBD1 (5 bases). CDR1 and CDR2 from the germline V gene are MNHNY and SVGAGI (reference sequence). V was cut by 11 bases and J by 6 bases, with 17 bases left in between. The CDR3 totals 12 residues. The chain's CDR3 is CAASGLEGEQYF. The CDR3 region has the DNA TGTGCCGCGTCAGGGTTGGAAGGCGAGCAGTACTTC.

The V and J genes are TRBV6-2 or TRBV6-3 and TRBJ1-5; D is unclear. V was shortened by 8 bases and J by 3 bases, with 11 bases between the two germline ends. Germline lookup yields CDR1 MNHEY and CDR2 SVGEGT. The CDR3 runs 13 residues. This chain's CDR3 is CASAAGNNQPQHF. In DNA, the CDR3 is TGTGCCAGCGCGGCTGGGAACAATCAGCCCCAGCATTTT.

V and J are TRBV4-2 and TRBJ1-1; D might be TRBD1 (5 bases). Germline V gene lookup returns CDR1 LGHNA and CDR2 YNFKEQ. V was cut by 3 bases and J by 1 base, with 9 bases left in between. This CDR3 has 14 residues. In nucleotides, the CDR3 is TGTGCCAGCAGCCAGGGACGAGGGAACACTGAAGCTTTCTTT. Encoded protein: CASSQGRGNTEAFF.

V is TRBV9 and J is TRBJ2-3, with 9 bases aligning to TRBD2. The length of the CDR3 is 16 residues. With V trimmed by 0 bases and J by 2 bases, 4 bases remained unmatched. From germline, CDR1 is SGDLS and CDR2 YYNGEE. The CDR3 here is CASSVESGGYTDTQYF. The CDR3 DNA reads as TGTGCCAGCAGCGTAGAAAGCGGGGGGTACACAGATACGCAGTATTTT.

This clonotype turned up a few times. The chain is built from TRBV7-2 and TRBJ2-5; TRBD2 matches 7 bases. Per germline, CDR1 SGHTA and CDR2 FQGNSA. The V gene end was trimmed by 3 bases and the J gene end by 2 bases; junction bases not matched to a gene: 18. This CDR3 has 19 residues. The CDR3 nucleotides are TGTGCCAGCAGCTTGGGGGGGGTGATTACTCACACTATTCAAGAGACCCAGTACTTC. Protein sequence: CASSLGGVITHTIQETQYF.

This clonotype was observed many times. J is TRBJ1-2 and V is TRBV28; 7 bases match TRBD1. J gave up 4 bases and V 2 bases, and 10 bases lay outside the gene matches. Germline V gene sequence: CDR1 MDHEN, CDR2 SYDVKM. CDR3 length: 16 amino acids. Here the CDR3 DNA reads TGTGCCAGCAGTTTAGCAGGGGGAGGGTCCGGCTATGGCTACACCTTC. Translating gives CASSLAGGGSGYGYTF.

This clonotype was detected only a few times. The V call is TRBV7-9, the J call TRBJ1-6; 7 bases are shared with TRBD1. This CDR3 comprises 16 residues. Trimming removed 5 bases from V and 6 bases from J; junction bases left unmatched: 10. Germline V gene sequence: CDR1 SEHNR, CDR2 FQNEAQ (reference sequence). CDR3 nucleotide sequence: TGTGCCAGCAGCGTCACAGGGGCCCAGATTAATTCACCCCTCCACTTT. Translating gives CASSVTGAQINSPLHF.

This clonotype showed up just a few times. The chain employs TRBV7-6 and TRBJ2-5, with unresolved D. The germline gives CDR1 SGHVS, CDR2 FNYEAQ. Trimming removed 1 base at V and 5 bases at J, with 17 bases between. CDR3 length equals 16 residues. The CDR3: CASSLGPSKAGETQYF. The CDR3 DNA is TGTGCCAGCAGCTTAGGGCCATCCAAGGCCGGGGAGACCCAGTACTTC.

This clonotype was observed a handful of times. This sequence joins TRBV11-2 and TRBJ1-1, with D hard to call. Germline V lookup: CDR1 SGHAT, CDR2 FQNNGV. The CDR3 totals 12 residues. Trimming took 5 bases from V and 1 from J, leaving 5 bases between them. Here the CDR3 reads CASSQENTEAFF. The DNA of the CDR3 is TGTGCCAGCAGCCAAGAGAACACTGAAGCTTTCTTT.

The chain carries TRBV6-2 or TRBV6-3 and TRBJ1-1; the D is unclear. The germline gives CDR1 MNHEY, CDR2 SVGEGT. The CDR3 has 13 residues. V was trimmed by 4 bases and J by 1 base, leaving 7 bases between them. CDR3 region: CASSSYTNTEAFF. In nucleotides, the CDR3 is TGTGCCAGCAGTTCATACACGAACACTGAAGCTTTCTTT.

This clonotype has more than one count but fewer than ten. The chain joins TRBV7-8 to TRBJ2-7; TRBD1 is a possible D gene (6 bases). From germline, CDR1 is SGHVS and CDR2 FQNEAQ. With 3 bases removed from V and 1 base from J, the gap between germline ends came to 16 bases. The CDR3 length is 16 residues. The CDR3 coding sequence is TGTGCCAGCAGCTTGCCAACAGGGATAGTATCCTACGAGCAGTACTTC. Amino acids: CASSLPTGIVSYEQYF.

CDR3: CASSLARGGYTF. The DNA of the CDR3 is TGTGCCAGCAGCTTAGCGCGGGGGGGCTACACCTTC. This chain joins TRBV7-2 and TRBJ1-2, with D possibly TRBD1 on 5 matching bases. Trimming took 0 bases from V and 8 from J, leaving 7 bases between them. CDR3 length: 12 residues. Germline values: CDR1 SGHTA, CDR2 FQGNSA.

This CDR3 is CASSSGNLYEQYF. The CDR3 DNA reads as TGTGCCAGCAGCTCAGGAAATCTCTACGAGCAGTACTTC. The chain employs TRBV7-9 and TRBJ2-7; no definite D call. The germline V gene has CDR1 SEHNR and CDR2 FQNEAQ (reference sequence). V lost 4 bases and J 3 bases, leaving 10 bases between the germline ends. This CDR3 comprises 13 residues.

The rearrangement joins TRBV6-1 to TRBJ1-1, with D hard to call. Germline V lookup: CDR1 MNHNS, CDR2 SASEGT. The CDR3 covers 10 residues. Trimming cost V 4 bases and J 9 bases, with 6 bases left between them. The CDR3 coding sequence is TGTGCCAGCAGTGTCCGGAAAGCTTTCTTT. Its translation: CASSVRKAFF.

This clonotype came up a few times. The chain joins TRBV6-1 to TRBJ2-6; D gene uncertain. This CDR3 is built from 15 residues. V lost 2 bases, J lost 0 bases, and 5 bases lay in between. In germline, CDR1 is MNHNS, CDR2 SASEGT. The CDR3: CASSEWNSGANVLTF. Written as DNA, the CDR3 is TGTGCCAGCAGTGAATGGAACTCTGGGGCCAACGTCCTGACTTTC.

The chain carries TRBV7-8 and TRBJ2-3, with 8 nucleotides matching TRBD1. The CDR3 covers 15 residues. The germline V gene encodes CDR1 SGHVS and CDR2 FQNEAQ. Germline trimming cut 4 bases from V and 3 bases from J; bases unmatched to any gene: 6. Here the CDR3 DNA reads TGTGCCAGCAGCTCGGGACAGGAGTCTACAGATACGCAGTATTTT. This encodes CASSSGQESTDTQYF.

V usage is TRBV7-2 and J usage is TRBJ2-1, with TRBD2 matching 11 bases. The germline CDR1 and CDR2 sequences are SGHTA and FQGNSA. V trimming: 6 bases; J trimming: 8 bases; junction bases outside the gene matches: 9. This CDR3 contains 15 residues. DNA for the CDR3: TGTGCCAGCAGGGCCCTTAGCGGGGGGGCAGATGAGCAGTTCTTC. It translates to CASRALSGGADEQFF.

This clonotype has a handful of counts. J is TRBJ2-7 and V is TRBV2; no definite D call. The V end was cut by 1 base, the J end by 0 bases, with 10 bases between. The CDR3 consists of 15 residues. The germline V gene has CDR1 SNHLY and CDR2 FYNNEI. This chain's CDR3 is CASSEGILSSYEQYF. CDR3 coding DNA: TGTGCCAGCAGTGAAGGGATTCTTAGCTCCTACGAGCAGTACTTC.

The chain employs TRBV11-2 and TRBJ1-1; D gene uncertain. The CDR3 has 15 residues. Trimming stripped 0 bases from V and 1 base from J, with 9 bases between. Germline CDR1 is SGHAT and CDR2 is FQNNGV. The DNA for the CDR3 is TGTGCCAGCAGCTTAGATATGGCGGCGAACACTGAAGCTTTCTTT. Protein: CASSLDMAANTEAFF.

This clonotype was found a few times. The V and J genes are TRBV7-9 and TRBJ2-1; 15 bases fit TRBD2. Germline loops: CDR1 SEHNR, CDR2 FQNEAQ (reference sequence). The CDR3 has 20 residues. V shed 1 base and J 7 bases; nucleotides not matched to a gene: 14. The chain's CDR3 is CASSLVDGTSGRPGLNEQFF. For the CDR3, the DNA is TGTGCCAGCAGCTTAGTGGACGGGACTAGCGGGAGGCCCGGGCTAAATGAGCAGTTCTTC.

This clonotype was seen more than once but under ten times. The rearrangement uses TRBV7-2 and TRBJ1-1, with D uncertain. V gave up 5 bases and J gave up 4 bases, with 14 bases separating them. Germline values: CDR1 SGHTA, CDR2 FQGNSA. This CDR3 is 14 amino acids long. CDR3 sequence reads: CASSPSSWGTEAFF. CDR3 nucleotides: TGTGCCAGCAGCCCCTCATCCTGGGGCACTGAAGCTTTCTTT.

This sequence joins TRBV7-7 and TRBJ2-2; 8 bases fit TRBD1. The CDR3 loop spans 15 amino acids. V lost 5 bases and J lost 4; bases outside the gene matches: 6. Germline V gene data show CDR1 as SSHAT and CDR2 as FNYEAQ (reference sequence). The CDR3 protein is CASSPRGPVTGELFF. The CDR3 DNA reads TGTGCCAGCAGCCCCAGGGGGCCGGTCACCGGGGAGCTGTTTTTT.

This clonotype was counted a few times. The chain recombines TRBV7-8 with TRBJ2-2; no definite D call. The CDR3 is 14 amino acids. The germline V gene encodes CDR1 SGHVS and CDR2 FQNEAQ. Trimming took off 5 bases at V and 5 bases at J, with 12 bases between the two ends. In nucleotides, the CDR3 is TGTGCCAGCAGCACCCCGGCTGGGACCGGGGAGCTGTTTTTT. This translates into CASSTPAGTGELFF.

The chain combines TRBV4-1 with TRBJ1-2, with 7 bases lining up with TRBD1. Trimming cost V 2 bases and J 4 bases; bases outside gene matches: 7. This CDR3 comprises 15 residues. The germline CDR1 and CDR2 sequences are MGHRA and YSYEKL. This chain's CDR3 is CASSQKGTDAYGYTF. The CDR3 DNA reads TGCGCCAGCAGCCAAAAAGGGACAGACGCCTATGGCTACACCTTC.